Following are 4 T cell receptor beta chains from one sample sequenced in a study of T cell responses to AZD1222 COVID-19 vaccine. Clones were sequenced by immunoSEQ multiplex PCR, and TCRdb holds only the in-frame ones, with some missing. The table includes 150,000 or so clones, around nine tenths detected once. The sequencing here drew on peripheral blood, taken on day 0 of AZD1222 vaccination. The receptor source for this set is an adult in good health.

The V gene is TRBV28, the J gene TRBJ2-7, with D tentatively TRBD1 (5 bases). Trimming cost V 6 bases and J 6 bases, with 12 bases left between them. Germline CDR1 reads MDHEN; CDR2 reads SYDVKM. The CDR3 covers 12 residues. CDR3 DNA sequence: TGTGCCAGCAGCACCTCAGGGTTCGAGCAGTACTTC. This translates into CASSTSGFEQYF.

The genes are TRBV5-1 and TRBJ2-1; a weak D match, TRBD1 (6 bases). Germline assignment: CDR1 SGHRS and CDR2 YFSETQ. The CDR3 extends over 13 amino acids. The V end was cut by 0 bases, the J end by 8 bases, with 9 bases between. The CDR3 protein is CASSLEQGDEQFF. DNA for the CDR3: TGCGCCAGCAGCTTGGAACAGGGCGATGAGCAGTTCTTC.

This chain uses TRBV6-5 with TRBJ1-2; no definite D call. Germline V gene sequence: CDR1 MNHEY, CDR2 SVGAGI. V was shortened by 4 bases and J by 1 base, with 16 bases between the two germline ends. CDR3 length equals 16 residues. CDR3 sequence: CASSSTNPGINYGYTF. CDR3 in DNA: TGTGCCAGCAGTTCCACCAATCCCGGGATTAACTATGGCTACACCTTC.

The chain combines TRBV29-1 with TRBJ2-7; 11 bases map to TRBD2. The germline CDR1 and CDR2 sequences are SQVTM and ANQGSEA. The CDR3 covers 14 residues. V trimming: 4 bases; J trimming: 2 bases; junction bases outside the gene matches: 4. The CDR3: CSVAPGLAAYEQYF. The CDR3 DNA reads TGCAGCGTTGCCCCGGGACTAGCGGCCTACGAGCAGTACTTC.